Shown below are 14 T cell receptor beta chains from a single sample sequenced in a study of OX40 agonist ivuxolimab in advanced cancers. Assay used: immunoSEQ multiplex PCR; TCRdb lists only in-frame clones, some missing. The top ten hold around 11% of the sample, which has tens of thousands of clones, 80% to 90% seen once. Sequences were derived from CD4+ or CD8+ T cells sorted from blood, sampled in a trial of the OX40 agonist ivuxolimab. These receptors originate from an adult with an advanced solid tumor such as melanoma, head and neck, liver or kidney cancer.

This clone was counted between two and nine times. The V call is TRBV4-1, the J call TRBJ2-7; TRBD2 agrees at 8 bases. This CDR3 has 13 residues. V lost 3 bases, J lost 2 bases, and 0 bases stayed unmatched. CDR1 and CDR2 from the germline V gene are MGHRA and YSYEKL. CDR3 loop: CASSHSGAYEQYF. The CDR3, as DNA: TGCGCCAGCAGCCATAGCGGGGCCTACGAGCAGTACTTC.

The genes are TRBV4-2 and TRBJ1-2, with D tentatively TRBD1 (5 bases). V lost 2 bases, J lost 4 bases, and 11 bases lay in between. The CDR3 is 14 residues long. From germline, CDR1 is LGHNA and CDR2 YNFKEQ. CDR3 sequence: CASSQSRRGYGYTF. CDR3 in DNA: TGTGCCAGCAGCCAAAGTCGGAGGGGCTATGGCTACACCTTC.

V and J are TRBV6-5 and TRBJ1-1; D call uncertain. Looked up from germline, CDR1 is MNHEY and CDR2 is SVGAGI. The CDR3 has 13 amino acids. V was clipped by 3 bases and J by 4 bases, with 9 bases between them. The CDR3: CASSYTRTTEAFF. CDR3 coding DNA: TGTGCCAGCAGTTATACCCGGACCACTGAAGCTTTCTTT.

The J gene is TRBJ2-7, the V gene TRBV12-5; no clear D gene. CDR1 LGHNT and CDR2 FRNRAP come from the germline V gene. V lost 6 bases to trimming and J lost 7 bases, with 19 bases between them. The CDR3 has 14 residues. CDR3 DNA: TGTGCTAGTGGGCTGGCAGGATACCCCTGGGAGCAGTACTTC. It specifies CASGLAGYPWEQYF.

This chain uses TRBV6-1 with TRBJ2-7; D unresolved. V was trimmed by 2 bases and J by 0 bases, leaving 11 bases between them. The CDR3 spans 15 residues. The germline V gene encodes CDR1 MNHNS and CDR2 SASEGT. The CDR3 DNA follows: TGTGCCAGCAGTGAAACAGCCCTAAACTCCTACGAGCAGTACTTC. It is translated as CASSETALNSYEQYF.

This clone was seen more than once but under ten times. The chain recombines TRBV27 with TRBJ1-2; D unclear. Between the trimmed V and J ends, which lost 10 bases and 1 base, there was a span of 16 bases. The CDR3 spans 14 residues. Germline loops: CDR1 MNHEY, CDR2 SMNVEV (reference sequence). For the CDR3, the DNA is TGTGCCACCGCCTGGGCGGCCGGTAACTATGGCTACACCTTC. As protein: CATAWAAGNYGYTF.

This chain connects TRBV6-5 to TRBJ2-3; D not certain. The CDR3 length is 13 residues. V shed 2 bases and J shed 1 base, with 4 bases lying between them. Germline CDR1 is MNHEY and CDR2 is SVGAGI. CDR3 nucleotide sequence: TGTGCCAGCAGTTACAGAGGCACAGATACGCAGTATTTT. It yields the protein CASSYRGTDTQYF.

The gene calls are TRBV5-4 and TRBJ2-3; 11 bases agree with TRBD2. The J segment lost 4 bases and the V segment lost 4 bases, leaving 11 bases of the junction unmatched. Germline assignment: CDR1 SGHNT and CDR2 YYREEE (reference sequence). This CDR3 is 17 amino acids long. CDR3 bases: TGTGCCAGCAGCCGACTTAGCGGGGGGGCCACCGCAGATACGCAGTATTTT. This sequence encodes CASSRLSGGATADTQYF.

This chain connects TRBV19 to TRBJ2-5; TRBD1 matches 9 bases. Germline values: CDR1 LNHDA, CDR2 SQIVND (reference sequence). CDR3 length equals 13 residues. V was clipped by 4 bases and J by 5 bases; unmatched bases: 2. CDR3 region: CASSRQGGETQYF. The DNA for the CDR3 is TGTGCCAGTAGTAGACAGGGGGGGGAGACCCAGTACTTC. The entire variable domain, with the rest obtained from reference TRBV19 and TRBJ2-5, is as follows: DGGITQSPKYLFRKEGQNVTLSCEQNLNHDAMYWYRQDPGQGLRLIYYSQIVNDFQKGDIAEGYSVSREKKESFPLTVTSAQKNPTAFYLCASSRQGGETQYFGPGTRLLVL.

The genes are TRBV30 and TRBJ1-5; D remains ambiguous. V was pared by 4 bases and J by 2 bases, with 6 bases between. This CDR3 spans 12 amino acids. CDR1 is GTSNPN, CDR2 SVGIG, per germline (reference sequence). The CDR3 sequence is CAWKAGNQPQHF. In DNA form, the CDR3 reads TGTGCCTGGAAGGCGGGCAATCAGCCCCAGCATTTT.

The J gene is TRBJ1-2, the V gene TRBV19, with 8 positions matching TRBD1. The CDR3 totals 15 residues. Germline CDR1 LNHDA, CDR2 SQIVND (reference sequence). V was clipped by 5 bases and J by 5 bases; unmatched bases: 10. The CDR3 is CASSLSDRGEYGYTF. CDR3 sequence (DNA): TGTGCCAGTAGTTTATCTGACAGGGGCGAGTATGGCTACACCTTC.

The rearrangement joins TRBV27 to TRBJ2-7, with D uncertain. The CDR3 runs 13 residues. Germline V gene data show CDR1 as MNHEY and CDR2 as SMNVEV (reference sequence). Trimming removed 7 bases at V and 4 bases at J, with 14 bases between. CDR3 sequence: CASTSDGAYEQYF. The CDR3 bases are TGTGCCAGCACCTCGGACGGTGCGTACGAGCAGTACTTC.

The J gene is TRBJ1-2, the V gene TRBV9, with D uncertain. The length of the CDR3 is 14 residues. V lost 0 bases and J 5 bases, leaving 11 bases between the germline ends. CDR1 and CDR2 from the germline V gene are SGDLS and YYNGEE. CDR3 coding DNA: TGTGCCAGCAGCGTAGACCTTTCCGGGTATGGCTACACCTTC. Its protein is CASSVDLSGYGYTF.

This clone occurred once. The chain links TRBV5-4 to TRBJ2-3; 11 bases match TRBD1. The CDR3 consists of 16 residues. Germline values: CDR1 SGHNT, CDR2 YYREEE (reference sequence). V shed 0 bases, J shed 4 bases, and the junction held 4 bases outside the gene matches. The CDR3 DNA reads TGTGCCAGCAGCTTGGGGGACAGGGGGGCTCCAGATACGCAGTATTTT. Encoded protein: CASSLGDRGAPDTQYF. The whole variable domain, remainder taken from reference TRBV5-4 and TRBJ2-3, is ETGVTQSPTHLIKTRGQQVTLRCSSQSGHNTVSWYQQALGQGPQFIFQYYREEENGRGNFPPRFSGLQFPNYSSELNVNALELDDSALYLCASSLGDRGAPDTQYFGPGTRLTVL.